This T cell receptor beta chain came from a study of blood T cell repertoires in COVID-19. Study-wide background: Nucleic acid was either cDNA or gDNA, and it came from T cells, B-cell-depleted T cells, or PBMCs.

Original data processing: Quantification of nucleated cells was approximated via reference gene primer amplification. Produced via immunoSEQ multiplex PCR; TCRdb's table is partial and in-frame only. V, J and clone size reflect that table, while D and trimming were determined from the DNA. The sample lists a few hundred thousand clones, approximately 90% seen once, with 0.8% to 1% in the top ten. V lost 10 bases and J 2 bases, leaving 14 bases between the germline ends. Germline V gene data show CDR1 as SNHLY and CDR2 as FYNNEI. The CDR3 has 13 residues. It was during active infection that Seattle patients were enrolled and then longitudinally followed.

The chain has TRBV2 and TRBJ2-5; perhaps TRBD1 as D (6 bases). This receptor was identified in a man younger than 35 with COVID-19, enrolled during active disease. The material sequenced was peripheral blood. The CDR3 sequence is CATQGSEQETQYF. As DNA, the CDR3 is TGTGCCACCCAGGGGAGCGAACAAGAGACCCAGTACTTC.